The 20 T cell receptor beta chains listed next were all sequenced from one sample in a study of T cell responses to AZD1222 COVID-19 vaccine. Measured with immunoSEQ multiplex PCR; TCRdb has only the in-frame clones, and not every one. In the table there are fewer than 110,000 clones, about 85% of which are singletons. The sequences come from peripheral blood, collected 28 days after the second AZD1222 dose. Source of these receptors: an adult who received the AZD1222 COVID-19 vaccine.

This chain connects TRBV9 to TRBJ2-1; 10 bases are shared with TRBD2. The CDR3 is 15 residues long. V trimming: 2 bases; J trimming: 2 bases; junction bases outside the gene matches: 1. From germline, CDR1 is SGDLS and CDR2 YYNGEE. CDR3 sequence: CASSVTSGAYNEQFF. The CDR3 DNA reads as TGTGCCAGCAGCGTTACTAGCGGGGCCTACAATGAGCAGTTCTTC.

This sequence joins TRBV10-3 and TRBJ2-7; D gene ambiguous. Looked up from germline, CDR1 is ENHRY and CDR2 is SYGVKD. Trimming took off 4 bases at V and 2 bases at J, with 12 bases between the two ends. This CDR3 is 14 amino acids long. The CDR3 is CAISVRHGTYEQYF. The CDR3, as DNA: TGTGCCATCAGTGTTCGGCACGGAACCTACGAGCAGTACTTC.

To note about this clone: Additional DNA sequences in this sample encode the identical CDR3. The rearrangement links TRBV7-9 to TRBJ1-6; 7 bases agree with TRBD1. J gave up 1 base and V 5 bases, and 2 bases lay outside the gene matches. CDR3 size: 15 residues. Germline V gene sequence: CDR1 SEHNR, CDR2 FQNEAQ (reference sequence). The CDR3 coding sequence is TGTGCCAGCAGCCGACAGGGTTCCTATAATTCACCCCTCCACTTT. Translated: CASSRQGSYNSPLHF.

V gene TRBV7-9 combines with J gene TRBJ1-1; D might be TRBD1 (5 bases). This CDR3 is built from 14 residues. Trimming took off 5 bases at V and 1 base at J, with 11 bases between the two ends. Germline values: CDR1 SEHNR, CDR2 FQNEAQ (reference sequence). The CDR3 coding sequence is TGTGCCAGCAGCCCCGGGCAGGGGAACACTGAAGCTTTCTTT. Its protein is CASSPGQGNTEAFF.

The V and J genes are TRBV2 and TRBJ1-4, with D maybe TRBD1 (6 bases). The germline gives CDR1 SNHLY, CDR2 FYNNEI. V was cut by 6 bases and J by 4 bases, with 9 bases left in between. CDR3 size: 13 residues. The CDR3 nucleotides are TGTGCCAGCAGGGACAGTAATAATGAAAAACTGTTTTTT. This gives the protein CASRDSNNEKLFF. Complete variable domain (other parts from reference TRBV2 and TRBJ1-4): EPEVTQTPSHQVTQMGQEVILRCVPISNHLYFYWYRQILGQKVEFLVSFYNNEISEKSEIFDDQFSVERPDGSNFTLKIRSTKLEDSAMYFCASRDSNNEKLFFGSGTQLSVL.

The chain couples TRBV10-1 to TRBJ1-4; D gene ambiguous. The ends were cut back, 0 bases at V and 5 bases at J, with 10 bases in the middle. Germline CDR1 and CDR2: WNHNN and SYGVQD (reference sequence). The CDR3 is 15 amino acids. The CDR3 DNA reads TGCGCCAGCAGTGAGTCGACGGGTGGGAATGAAAAACTGTTTTTT. This gives the protein CASSESTGGNEKLFF.

In this sample, this clone turned up a few times. This sequence joins TRBV6-5 and TRBJ1-6; D perhaps matches TRBD1 (5 bases). Germline-derived CDR1 and CDR2 are MNHEY and SVGAGI. V lost 10 bases to trimming and J lost 7 bases, with 17 bases between them. The CDR3 contains 14 residues. Here the CDR3 DNA reads TGTGCCACATACTCCCGGGACGACAATTCACCCCTCCACTTT. Protein sequence: CATYSRDDNSPLHF.

The CDR3, as DNA: TGTGCCAGCAGCTCCTTAGCGGGGGGGCCGCAGGAGCAGTTCTTC. Amino acid sequence: CASSSLAGGPQEQFF. The chain employs TRBV7-2 and TRBJ2-1; 11 bases are shared with TRBD2. V shed 4 bases, J shed 10 bases, and the junction held 9 bases outside the gene matches. The CDR3 loop spans 15 amino acids. Germline V CDR1 and CDR2: SGHTA, FQGNSA.

This rearrangement joins TRBV7-9 to TRBJ1-6, with D perhaps matching TRBD1 (5 bases). The germline V gene encodes CDR1 SEHNR and CDR2 FQNEAQ (reference sequence). Trimming stripped 2 bases from V and 7 bases from J, with 9 bases between. The CDR3 contains 14 residues. In DNA form, the CDR3 reads TGTGCCAGCAGCTTATCAGGGAACAATTCACCCCTCCACTTT. Translated, it gives CASSLSGNNSPLHF.

The J gene is TRBJ2-7, the V gene TRBV3-1 (or the pseudogene TRBV3-2); either TRBD1 or TRBD2 may supply D (5 bases each). The CDR3 covers 15 residues. V lost 4 bases, J lost 2 bases, and 15 bases lay in between. Looked up from germline, CDR1 is LGHDT and CDR2 is YNNKEL (reference sequence). CDR3 sequence: CASSLPGRLTYEQYF. As DNA, the CDR3 is TGTGCCAGCAGCCTACCGGGACGGCTAACCTACGAGCAGTACTTC.

The chain has TRBV3-1 (or the pseudogene TRBV3-2) and TRBJ1-1; D unresolved. Trimming removed 0 bases from V and 2 bases from J, with 13 bases in between. This CDR3 spans 16 amino acids. Germline-derived CDR1 and CDR2 are LGHDT and YNNKEL (reference sequence). For the CDR3, the DNA is TGTGCCAGCAGCCAAGAGTGGCAGGAACTTAACACTGAAGCTTTCTTT. As protein: CASSQEWQELNTEAFF.

The chain uses TRBV19 and TRBJ2-7, with 7 nucleotides matching TRBD1. This CDR3 region has 14 residues. Germline loops: CDR1 LNHDA, CDR2 SQIVND (reference sequence). The V and J ends lost 7 bases and 1 base, in that order; junction bases with no gene match: 7. CDR3 loop: CASTTTGQSYEQYF. In DNA, the CDR3 is TGTGCCAGTACCACGACGGGACAGTCCTACGAGCAGTACTTC.

This rearrangement joins TRBV28 to TRBJ2-3; perhaps TRBD2 as D (5 bases). CDR1 and CDR2 (germline): MDHEN, SYDVKM. Trimming took off 8 bases at V and 4 bases at J, with 19 bases between the two ends. The CDR3 contains 15 residues. CDR3 loop: CASLQPAGVADTQYF. For the CDR3, the DNA is TGTGCCAGCCTACAGCCCGCCGGGGTTGCAGATACGCAGTATTTT.

CDR3 bases: TGTGCCAGCAGCTTGTCCGGGCTAACGCAAGAGACCCAGTACTTC. This gives the protein CASSLSGLTQETQYF. The chain combines TRBV7-3 with TRBJ2-5; the D is unclear. With 3 bases removed from V and 2 bases from J, the gap between germline ends came to 13 bases. The CDR3 loop spans 15 amino acids. The V gene's germline CDR1 is SGHTA and CDR2 FQGTGA.

The V call is TRBV6-1, the J call TRBJ1-1; the match to TRBD1 covers 7 bases. The CDR3 is 15 amino acids. Germline trimming cut 1 base from V and 0 bases from J; bases unmatched to any gene: 2. Germline values: CDR1 MNHNS, CDR2 SASEGT. CDR3: CASSEEGALNTEAFF. As DNA, the CDR3 is TGTGCCAGCAGTGAAGAGGGGGCCCTGAACACTGAAGCTTTCTTT.

This chain links TRBV28 with TRBJ2-7, with TRBD1 identical over 9 bases. CDR3 length equals 18 residues. Germline assignment: CDR1 MDHEN and CDR2 SYDVKM. V was clipped by 0 bases and J by 0 bases; unmatched bases: 9. This CDR3 reads CASSLWAVGDRASYEQYF. The DNA of the CDR3 is TGTGCCAGCAGTTTATGGGCGGTGGGGGACAGGGCCTCCTACGAGCAGTACTTC. The entire variable domain, with the rest obtained from reference TRBV28 and TRBJ2-7, is as follows: DVKVTQSSRYLVKRTGEKVFLECVQDMDHENMFWYRQDPGLGLRLIYFSYDVKMKEKGDIPEGYSVSREKKERFSLILESASTNQTSMYLCASSLWAVGDRASYEQYFGPGTRLTVT.

The rearrangement uses TRBV28 and TRBJ2-7; TRBD1 aligns across 9 bases. Trimming cost V 7 bases and J 5 bases; bases outside gene matches: 3. The length of the CDR3 is 12 residues. Germline assignment: CDR1 MDHEN and CDR2 SYDVKM. The CDR3 bases are TGTGCCAGCACCGGGACAGGGAACGAGCAGTACTTC. It yields the protein CASTGTGNEQYF.

The chain joins TRBV19 to TRBJ1-5; D is possibly TRBD1 (5 bases). Germline CDR1 reads LNHDA; CDR2 reads SQIVND (reference sequence). The V and J ends lost 5 bases and 0 bases respectively, with 17 bases between them. The CDR3 has 17 residues. This CDR3 is CASSPFPTENSNQPQHF. CDR3 DNA: TGTGCCAGTAGTCCCTTCCCGACAGAGAATAGCAATCAGCCCCAGCATTTT.

The chain employs TRBV7-2 and TRBJ2-2; 7 bases agree with TRBD2. Germline CDR1 reads SGHTA; CDR2 reads FQGNSA. The CDR3 is made up of 15 amino acids. Trimming at V came to 2 bases and at J to 0 bases, leaving 0 bases not matched to a gene. The CDR3: CASSLRGANTGELFF. Here the CDR3 DNA reads TGTGCCAGCAGCTTACGGGGGGCGAACACCGGGGAGCTGTTTTTT. Looking up the rest from reference TRBV7-2 and TRBJ2-2 gives the full variable domain: GAGVSQSPSNKVTEKGKDVELRCDPISGHTALYWYRQSLGQGLEFLIYFQGNSAPDKSGLPSDRFSAERTGGSVSTLTIQRTQQEDSAVYLCASSLRGANTGELFFGEGSRLTVL.

The chain couples TRBV23-1 to TRBJ2-7; D is uncertain. TRBV23-1 is an open reading frame, and its role is uncertain. This CDR3 contains 16 residues. The V end was cut by 0 bases, the J end by 2 bases, with 14 bases between. CDR3 sequence (DNA): TGCGCCAGCAGTCAATCGGTGCCATCCGAAACCTACGAGCAGTACTTC. This codes for CASSQSVPSETYEQYF.